This T cell receptor (beta chain) originates from a study of metastatic and nonmetastatic thyroid tumors. Study-level background: Patients with malignant and benign thyroid disease provided blood and tumor or nodule tissue, whose repertoires were compared. Overall study results and limits: It was reportedly found that TCR beta diversity was significantly higher in malignant thyroid tumors than in benign nodules, a difference seen in both blood and tumor samples.

As handled by the study authors: A classifier of distant metastasis in papillary thyroid cancer was built from CDR3 differences (across clinicopathological groups). MiXCR reprocessed the PCR reads for TCRdb. What appears here as the V and J calls and clone size reflects TCRdb's work, not the paper's. This sample has 15,000 to 20,000 clones; about 28% occur once, and the top ten carry roughly a tenth. The ends were cut back, 3 bases at V and 5 bases at J, with 4 bases in the middle. The CDR3 sequence is 11 residues long. Germline-derived CDR1 and CDR2 are MDHEN and SYDVKM. Patients were all untreated before their thyroid surgery. This clone is medium-sized within its sample. The antigen is unknown.

The chain links TRBV28 to TRBJ1-1; no clear D. Sequences were obtained from blood. The TCR originated in a female donor with papillary thyroid cancer or a benign thyroid nodule (not recorded which). Some clones in this sample may be carry-over from other donors' samples. CDR3 in amino acids: CASSLETEAFF. Here the CDR3 DNA reads TGTGCCAGCAGTTTGGAAACTGAAGCTTTCTTT.